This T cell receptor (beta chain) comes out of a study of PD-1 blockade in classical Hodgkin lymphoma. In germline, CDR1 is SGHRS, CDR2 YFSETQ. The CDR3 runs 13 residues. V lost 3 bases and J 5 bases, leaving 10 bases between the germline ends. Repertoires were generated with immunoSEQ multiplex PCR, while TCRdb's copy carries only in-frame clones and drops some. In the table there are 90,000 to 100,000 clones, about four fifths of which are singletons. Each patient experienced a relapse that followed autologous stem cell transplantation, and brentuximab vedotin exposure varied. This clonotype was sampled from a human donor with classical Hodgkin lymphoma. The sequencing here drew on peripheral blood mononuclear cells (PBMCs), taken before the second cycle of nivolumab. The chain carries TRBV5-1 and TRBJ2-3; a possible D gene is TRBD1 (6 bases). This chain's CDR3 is CASSSTGIDTQYF. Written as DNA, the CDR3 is TGCGCCAGCAGCTCCACAGGGATAGATACGCAGTATTTT.